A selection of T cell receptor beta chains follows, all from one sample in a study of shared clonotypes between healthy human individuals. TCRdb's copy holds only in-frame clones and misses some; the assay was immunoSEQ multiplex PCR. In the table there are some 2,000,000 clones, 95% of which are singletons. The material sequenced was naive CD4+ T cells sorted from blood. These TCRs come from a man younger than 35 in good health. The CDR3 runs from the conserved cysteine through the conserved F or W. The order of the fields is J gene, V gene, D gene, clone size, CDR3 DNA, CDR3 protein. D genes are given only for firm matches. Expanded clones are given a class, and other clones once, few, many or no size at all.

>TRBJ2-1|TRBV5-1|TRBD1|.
TGCGCCAGCAGCTTGGGGACAGGAAATGAGCAGTTCTTC
CASSLGTGNEQFF
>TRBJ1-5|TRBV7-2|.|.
TGTGCCAGCAGCCGCAGCACAGCCATACCCAATCAGCCCCAGCATTTT
CASSRSTAIPNQPQHF
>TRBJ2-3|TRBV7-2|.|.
TGTGCCAGCAGCTTAGTGGGGGGAGCGGATACGCAGTATTTT
CASSLVGGADTQYF
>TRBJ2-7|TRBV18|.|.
TGTGCCAGCTCACCGTCAGTGTTGGGACTCTCCTACGAGCAGTACTTC
CASSPSVLGLSYEQYF
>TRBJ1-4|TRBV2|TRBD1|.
TGTGCCACCTCTAGACAGGGCTTCGAAAAACTGTTTTTT
CATSRQGFEKLFF
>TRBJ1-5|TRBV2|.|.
TGTGCCAGCAGATCTTCACCAGGAGGCAATCAGCCCCAGCATTTT
CASRSSPGGNQPQHF
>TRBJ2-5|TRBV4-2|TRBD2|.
TGTGCCAGCAGCCAAGGCGGGGGGATCCAAGAGACCCAGTACTTC
CASSQGGGIQETQYF
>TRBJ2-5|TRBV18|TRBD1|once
TGTGCCAGCTCACCCCCAGGGGGAGAGACCCAGTACTTC
CASSPPGGETQYF
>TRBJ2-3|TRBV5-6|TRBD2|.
TGTGCCAGCAGCTTGTTCAAGCGGGGGGTCACAGATACGCAGTATTTT
CASSLFKRGVTDTQYF
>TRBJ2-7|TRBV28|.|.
TGTGCCAGCAGCGGGGCCGGGTCCTACGAGCAGTACTTC
CASSGAGSYEQYF
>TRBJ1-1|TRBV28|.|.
TGTGCCAGCACCCTTGATGGTAAACTGAACACTGAAGCTTTCTTT
CASTLDGKLNTEAFF
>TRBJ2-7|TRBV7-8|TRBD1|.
TGTGCCAGCAGCTTAAAGGGGGCAACTCTAAACGAGCAGTACTTC
CASSLKGATLNEQYF
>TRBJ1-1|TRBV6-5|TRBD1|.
TGTGCCAGCAGTTACGTAAGGGGGCAGGGGAACACTGAAGCTTTCTTT
CASSYVRGQGNTEAFF
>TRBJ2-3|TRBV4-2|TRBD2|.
TGTGCCAGCAGCCAGGGCCTAGCGGGAGAAGGCACAGATACGCAGTATTTT
CASSQGLAGEGTDTQYF
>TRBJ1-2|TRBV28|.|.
TGTGCCAGCAGGGAGGGGACCTATGGCTACACCTTC
CASREGTYGYTF
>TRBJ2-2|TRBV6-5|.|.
TGTGCCGCTGGACAGCGGGGTGGCACCGGGGAGCTGTTTTTT
CAAGQRGGTGELFF
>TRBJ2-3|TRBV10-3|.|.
TGTGCCATCCGGGGGGCTGAAGATACGCAGTATTTT
CAIRGAEDTQYF
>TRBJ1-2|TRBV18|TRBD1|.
TGTGCCAGCTCACCAGGGACAGGGGGCCGCTACACCTTC
CASSPGTGGRYTF
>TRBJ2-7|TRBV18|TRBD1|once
TGTGCCAGCTCACCCTGGGACAGGGGGAAAGCCGCTAGCTCCTACGAGCAGTACTTC
CASSPWDRGKAASSYEQYF
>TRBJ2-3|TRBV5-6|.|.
TGTGCCAGCAGCCCGGGGGTCAGCCAAAGCACAGATACGCAGTATTTT
CASSPGVSQSTDTQYF
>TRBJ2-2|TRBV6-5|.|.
TGTGCCAGCATCGAACCCAACACCGGGGAGCTGTTTTTT
CASIEPNTGELFF
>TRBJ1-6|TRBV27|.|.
TGTGCCAGCAGTCGGGGCGACGCCTATAATTCACCCCTCCACTTT
CASSRGDAYNSPLHF
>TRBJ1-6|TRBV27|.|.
TGTGCCAGCTGTCACCTCAGGGAAGGGCTGGGGTCACCCCTCCACTTT
CASCHLREGLGSPLHF
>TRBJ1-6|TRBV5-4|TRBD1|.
TGTGCCAGCAGCTTGATGCAGGGGGGAAATTCACCCCTCCACTTT
CASSLMQGGNSPLHF
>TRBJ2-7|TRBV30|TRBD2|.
TGTGCCTGGAGTGTACGCGGGGGCTCCTACGAGCAGTACTTC
CAWSVRGGSYEQYF
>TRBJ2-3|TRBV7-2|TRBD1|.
TGTGCCAGCAGCCCTGGACAGGCACTTAGCACAGATACGCAGTATTTT
CASSPGQALSTDTQYF
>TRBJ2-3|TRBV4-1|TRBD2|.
TGCGCCAGCAGCCAAGAAATGCTAGCGGCTCGAGATACGCAGTATTTT
CASSQEMLAARDTQYF
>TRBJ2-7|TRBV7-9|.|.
TGTGCCTCCCTTGACCCGGGACGGATCTACGAGCAGTACTTC
CASLDPGRIYEQYF
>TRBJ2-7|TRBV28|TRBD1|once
TGTGCCAGCAGTTTAAGAGGGGGCCTTTTGAACGAGCAGTACTTC
CASSLRGGLLNEQYF
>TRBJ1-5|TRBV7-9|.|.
TGTGCCAGCAGTTCGCGTGGTATGGGCAATCAGCCCCAGCATTTT
CASSSRGMGNQPQHF
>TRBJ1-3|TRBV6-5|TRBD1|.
TGTGCCAGCAGTGCCGACAGGGGTGGGAACACCATATATTTT
CASSADRGGNTIYF
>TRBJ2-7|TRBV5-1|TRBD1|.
TGCGCCAGCTGCCGGGGACAGGGGGTGTGGGAGCAGTACTTC
CASCRGQGVWEQYF
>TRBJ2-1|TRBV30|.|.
TGTGCCTGGAGTGTCGCGTTTACCTACAATGAGCAGTTCTTC
CAWSVAFTYNEQFF
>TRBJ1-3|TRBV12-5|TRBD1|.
TGTGCTAGTGGTTTGGTGCACCCGGGACAGGGGGCCAGCCGGACAGGAAACACCATATATTTT
CASGLVHPGQGASRTGNTIYF
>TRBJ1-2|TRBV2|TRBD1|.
TGTGCCAGCAGTCCGACAGGGGGTGGCTACACCTTC
CASSPTGGGYTF
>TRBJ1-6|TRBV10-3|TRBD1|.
TGTGCCATCAGTGCACAGGGGGCAGATTCACCCCTCCACTTT
CAISAQGADSPLHF
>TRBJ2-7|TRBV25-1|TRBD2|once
TGTGCCAGCAGTGTCCCACTAGCGGGAGTGGACGAGCAGTACTTC
CASSVPLAGVDEQYF
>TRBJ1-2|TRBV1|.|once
TGCACCAGCAGCCCGGGACAGGTGAACTATGGCTACACCTTC
CTSSPGQVNYGYTF
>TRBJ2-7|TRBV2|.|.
TGTGCCAGCAGGGAGACTACGGCCTCCTACGAGCAGTACTTC
CASRETTASYEQYF
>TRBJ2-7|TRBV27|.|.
TGTGCCAGCAGTTCCGTCGGGGGTCCTTACGAGCAGTACTTC
CASSSVGGPYEQYF
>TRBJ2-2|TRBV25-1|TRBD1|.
TGTGCCAGCAGTGACGGCGGCAGGGGGTTTACCGGGGAGCTGTTTTTT
CASSDGGRGFTGELFF
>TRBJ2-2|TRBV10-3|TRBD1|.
TGTGCCATCAAGGGGCAGGGGGACACCGGGGAGCTGTTTTTT
CAIKGQGDTGELFF
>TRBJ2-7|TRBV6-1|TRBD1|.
TGTGCCAGCCGCATAGAGCCGGGACAGGGCTACGAGCAGTACTTC
CASRIEPGQGYEQYF
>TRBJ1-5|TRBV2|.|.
TGTGCCAGCAGTGGAGGAAATCAGCCCCAGCATTTT
CASSGGNQPQHF
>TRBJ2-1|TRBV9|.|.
TGTGCCAGCAGCGTAGGTGACGCGGGTGGGCAGTTCTTC
CASSVGDAGGQFF
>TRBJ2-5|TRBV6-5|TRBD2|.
TGTGCCAGCAGTTACTCGGGGGGACTACAAGAGACCCAGTACTTC
CASSYSGGLQETQYF
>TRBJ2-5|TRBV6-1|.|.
TGTGCCAGCAGTGTGTGGGTCGCGGAGACCCAGTACTTC
CASSVWVAETQYF
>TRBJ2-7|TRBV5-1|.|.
TGCGCCAGCAGCAGGGAGAGCTACGAGCAGTACTTC
CASSRESYEQYF
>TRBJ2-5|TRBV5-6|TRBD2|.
TGTGCCAGCACCCCCAGCGGGAAGGGCCAAGAGACCCAGTACTTC
CASTPSGKGQETQYF
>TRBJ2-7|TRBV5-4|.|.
TGTGCCAGCAGCTTGGCCCGGGGCGTAGCCTACGAGCAGTACTTC
CASSLARGVAYEQYF
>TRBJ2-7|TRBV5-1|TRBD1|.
TGCGCCAGCAGGGGACAGGAATTAACCTACGAGCAGTACTTC
CASRGQELTYEQYF
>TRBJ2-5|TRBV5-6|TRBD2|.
TGTGCCAGCAGCTTGGCACTAGCGGGAGGACAAGAGACCCAGTACTTC
CASSLALAGGQETQYF
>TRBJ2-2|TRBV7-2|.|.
TGTGCCAGCAGCTCACCCGTTCCCGGAGTAACCGGGGAGCTGTTTTTT
CASSSPVPGVTGELFF
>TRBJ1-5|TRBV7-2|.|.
TGTGCCAGCAGCACGTCACAGACGTATAGCAATCAGCCCCAGCATTTT
CASSTSQTYSNQPQHF
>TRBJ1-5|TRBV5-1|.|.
TGCGCCAGCAGCTTGGAGAGGAATCAGCCCCAGCATTTT
CASSLERNQPQHF
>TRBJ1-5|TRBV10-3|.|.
TGTGCCATCAGTGCCCTCGTCGGGGAGCCCCAGCATTTT
CAISALVGEPQHF
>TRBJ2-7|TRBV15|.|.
TGTGCCACCAGCAGAGATCTTTTGGGAGGCTACGAGCAGTACTTC
CATSRDLLGGYEQYF
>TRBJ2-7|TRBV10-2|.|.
TGCGCCAGCAGTGAGTACCGAGGGTACGAGCAGTACTTC
CASSEYRGYEQYF
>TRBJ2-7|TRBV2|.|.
TGTGCCAGCAGACAGGGACACCTCTACGAGCAGTACTTC
CASRQGHLYEQYF